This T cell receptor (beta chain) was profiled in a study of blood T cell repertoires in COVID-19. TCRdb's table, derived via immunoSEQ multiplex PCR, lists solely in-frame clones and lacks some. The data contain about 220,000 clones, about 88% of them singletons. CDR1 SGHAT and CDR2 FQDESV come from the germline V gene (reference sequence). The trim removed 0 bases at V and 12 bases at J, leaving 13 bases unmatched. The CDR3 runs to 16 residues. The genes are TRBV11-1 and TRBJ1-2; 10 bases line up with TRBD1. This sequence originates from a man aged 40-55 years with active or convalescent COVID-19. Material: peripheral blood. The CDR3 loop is CASSLAPSDRGGPDTF. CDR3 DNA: TGTGCCAGCAGCTTAGCGCCCTCGGACAGGGGGGGTCCTGACACCTTC.